One sample yielded the 15 T cell receptor beta chains listed below, sequenced in a study of neurological immune-mediated disorders (dated by TCRdb to about 2019). Library preparation used 5' RACE. This sample was sequenced with an Illumina HiSeq 2500. TCRdb handled the public reads itself, with Q25 trimming in fastp and clone calling in MiXCR, and kept productive beta chains. Rows merge per CDR3 protein into single entries with the most common DNA and genes. Recorded for this sample are roughly 38,000 distinct CDR3 sequences; 2.5% of them occurred a single time. The ten top clones hold 12% of the sample. The sequencing input was PBMCs. The receptors come from a man aged 30 to 39 with multiple sclerosis.

This clonotype was detected many times. This chain uses TRBV10-3 with TRBJ2-1; D ambiguous. V lost 0 bases and J lost 9, with 9 bases in between. This CDR3 is 13 amino acids long. Germline V lookup: CDR1 ENHRY, CDR2 SYGVKD. CDR3 region: CAISESDSPEQFF. The DNA of the CDR3 is TGTGCCATCAGTGAGTCGGATAGCCCTGAGCAGTTCTTC.

Ten or more counts support this clonotype. This chain joins TRBV7-8 and TRBJ2-5; TRBD1 aligns across 7 bases. Per the germline V gene, CDR1 is SGHVS and CDR2 is FQNEAQ. Trimming removed 8 bases from V and 1 base from J; junction bases left unmatched: 4. This CDR3 contains 13 residues. In DNA form, the CDR3 reads TGTGCCAGCGAGGGGGCGGCCCAAGAGACCCAGTACTTC. Translating it yields CASEGAAQETQYF.

This clonotype occurred many times. This chain connects TRBV20-1 to TRBJ1-4; D not certain. The CDR3 is made up of 14 amino acids. Germline V gene sequence: CDR1 DFQATT, CDR2 SNEGSKA (reference sequence). V was cut by 1 base and J by 7 bases, with 13 bases left in between. The CDR3 DNA sequence: TGCAGTGCTAGAGTCCTGGGTTGGTTTGAAAAACTGTTTTTT. This translates into CSARVLGWFEKLFF.

This clonotype occurred many times. DNA of the CDR3: TGTGCCAGCAGTCCTCCCGGGACAGGGATAGATACGCAGTATTTT. This codes for CASSPPGTGIDTQYF. The rearrangement links TRBV12-3 or TRBV12-4 to TRBJ2-3; 9 positions match TRBD1. The CDR3 has 15 residues. V lost 5 bases to trimming and J lost 5 bases; unmatched junction nucleotides: 8.

Of note for this clonotype: A much more abundant neighbour one base away suggests this may be a read error. The rearrangement links TRBV20-1 to TRBJ2-7, with TRBD1 identical over 7 bases. V lost 6 bases to trimming and J lost 0 bases; unmatched junction nucleotides: 5. Germline V lookup: CDR1 DFQATT, CDR2 SNEGSKA (reference sequence). The CDR3 covers 13 residues. The CDR3 region is CSAKGQSSYEQYF. The DNA of the CDR3 is TGCAGTGCGAAGGGACAGAGCTCCTACGAGCAGTACTTC.

The genes are TRBV7-8 and TRBJ2-2; no reliable D call. The V end was cut by 6 bases, the J end by 6 bases, with 11 bases between. Germline CDR1 reads SGHVS; CDR2 reads FQNEAQ. The CDR3 runs to 13 residues. Here the CDR3 DNA reads TGTGCCAGCAGATTTAGGAGTTCCGGGGAGCTGTTTTTT. It codes for CASRFRSSGELFF.

This clonotype was observed at least ten times. The rearrangement uses TRBV12-3 or TRBV12-4 and TRBJ2-1; D may be TRBD2 (7 bases). The V and J ends lost 6 bases and 6 bases respectively, with 15 bases between them. This CDR3 has 14 amino acids. CDR3 amino acids: CASRTGGRGNEQFF. In DNA form, the CDR3 reads TGTGCCAGCAGAACGGGGGGCCGCGGCAATGAGCAGTTCTTC.

This clonotype was seen at least ten times. The DNA for the CDR3 is TGCGCCAGCGGGGACAGAGGGAACACCGGGGAGCTGTTTTTT. Translated: CASGDRGNTGELFF. V and J are TRBV5-1 and TRBJ2-2; 7 nucleotides align to TRBD1. V was clipped by 7 bases and J by 1 base; unmatched bases: 4. The CDR3 totals 14 residues. Germline values: CDR1 SGHRS, CDR2 YFSETQ.

This clonotype was seen many times. The chain uses TRBV5-1 and TRBJ2-1; D not certain. Germline values: CDR1 SGHRS, CDR2 YFSETQ. The V and J ends lost 2 bases and 0 bases respectively, with 12 bases between them. This CDR3 has 16 residues. The CDR3 region is CASSFTPTSSYNEQFF. CDR3 in DNA: TGCGCCAGCAGCTTCACGCCCACGAGCTCCTACAATGAGCAGTTCTTC.

Ten or more counts support this clonotype. The chain combines TRBV10-3 with TRBJ2-7; 9 bases are a match to TRBD1. The CDR3 sequence is 18 residues long. CDR1 and CDR2 from the germline V gene are ENHRY and SYGVKD. The ends lost 6 bases at V and 0 bases at J; junction bases unmatched: 15. The CDR3 region is CAIRPKGQGGWSSYEQYF. The CDR3 DNA reads as TGTGCCATCAGACCGAAGGGACAGGGAGGTTGGAGCTCCTACGAGCAGTACTTC.

In this sample, this clonotype turned up many times. V usage is TRBV9 and J usage is TRBJ2-2; D tentatively reads TRBD1 or TRBD2 (6 bases each). The CDR3 loop spans 15 amino acids. Trimming removed 0 bases from V and 4 bases from J, with 10 bases in between. CDR1 is SGDLS and CDR2 is YYNGEE in the germline V gene. The CDR3, as DNA: TGTGCCAGCAGCGTAGAAGGAGGGGGCACCGGGGAGCTGTTTTTT. It codes for CASSVEGGGTGELFF.

There are many counts of this clonotype. Written as DNA, the CDR3 is TGTGCCAGCAGTTATGGACGGGCGAACACTGAAGCTTTCTTT. Protein sequence: CASSYGRANTEAFF. V usage is TRBV6-5 and J usage is TRBJ1-1; no clear D. V was trimmed by 3 bases and J by 1 base, leaving 9 bases between them. The V gene's germline CDR1 is MNHEY and CDR2 SVGAGI. This CDR3 spans 14 amino acids.

This clonotype was seen at least ten times. The genes are TRBV7-2 and TRBJ1-2; no definite D call. The CDR3 extends over 15 amino acids. The ends were cut back, 0 bases at V and 7 bases at J, with 15 bases in the middle. Germline CDR1 is SGHTA and CDR2 is FQGNSA. DNA for the CDR3: TGTGCCAGCAGCTTAGCGGGCAGCCCTCAAGGTGGCTACACCTTC. This translates into CASSLAGSPQGGYTF.

This clonotype was seen many times. The chain couples TRBV29-1 to TRBJ2-2; the match to TRBD1 covers 9 bases. With V trimmed by 4 bases and J by 3 bases, 3 bases remained unmatched. Germline assignment: CDR1 SQVTM and CDR2 ANQGSEA. The CDR3 totals 14 residues. This chain's CDR3 is CSVGDRADTGELFF. The DNA of the CDR3 is TGCAGCGTTGGGGACAGGGCCGACACCGGGGAGCTGTTTTTT.

In its sample, this clonotype was seen many times. CDR3 protein: CASSLSWRQPQHF. The CDR3 bases are TGTGCCAGCAGTTTATCTTGGAGGCAGCCCCAGCATTTT. The chain is built from TRBV27 and TRBJ1-5; D remains unclear. The CDR3 runs 13 residues. From germline, CDR1 is MNHEY and CDR2 SMNVEV (reference sequence). V was trimmed by 0 bases and J by 7 bases, leaving 7 bases between them.